Listed here are 4 T cell receptor beta chains from one sample, sequenced in a study of T cells after yellow fever vaccination. MiXCR, run by TCRdb on the 5' RACE reads, gives a single entry per CDR3 protein. The sample includes hundreds of thousands of distinct CDR3 sequences, 18% of them seen just once. Sequenced here: PBMCs, sampled before the yellow fever booster vaccination. All receptors derive from a man in his late teens or twenties who received the YFV17D yellow fever vaccine.

The rearrangement links TRBV3-2 to TRBJ2-3. TRBV3-2 is shown as a pseudogene. The CDR3 length is 17 residues. The CDR3 DNA reads as TGTGCCAGCAGCCAAGATAGTGTGGGGGTGCTCACAGATACGCAGTATTTT. It specifies CASSQDSVGVLTDTQYF.

This clonotype appeared a few times. This chain connects TRBV9 to TRBJ2-6; 7 bases align to TRBD1. The V gene end was trimmed by 3 bases and the J gene end by 2 bases; junction bases not matched to a gene: 8. In germline, CDR1 is SGDLS, CDR2 YYNGEE. This CDR3 has 17 amino acids. CDR3 DNA sequence: TGTGCCAGCAGCGCACAGGTGAGGGGGCCTGGGGCCAACGTCCTGACTTTC. Residues: CASSAQVRGPGANVLTF.

The chain combines TRBV12-3 or TRBV12-4 with TRBJ1-5; 8 nucleotides match TRBD1. V lost 3 bases to trimming and J lost 6 bases; unmatched junction nucleotides: 7. The CDR3 length is 15 residues. The CDR3 region is CASSFVSGGFQPQHF. CDR3 sequence (DNA): TGTGCCAGCAGTTTTGTGTCAGGGGGCTTTCAGCCCCAGCATTTT.

This clonotype has only a few counts. At one end the junction does not follow the germline gene, possibly because of a read error. The rearrangement links TRBV6-6 to TRBJ2-7; D is possibly TRBD1 (6 bases). CDR3 length equals 15 residues. Germline lookup yields CDR1 MNHNY and CDR2 SVGAGI (reference sequence). CDR3: CASSDSFGGQYEQYF. The DNA for the CDR3 is TGTGCCAGCAGTGACTCCTTTGGGGGCCAGTACGAGCAGTACTTC.